One sample yielded the 31 T cell receptor beta chains listed below, sequenced in a study of T cell responses to AZD1222 COVID-19 vaccine. Libraries were prepared by immunoSEQ multiplex PCR; TCRdb keeps only in-frame clonotypes and omits some of them. This table holds approximately 150,000 clones, 85% to 95% found once. The material was peripheral blood, obtained on day 0 of AZD1222 vaccination. These receptors were obtained from an adult in good health.

A single count supports this clone. The genes are TRBV18 and TRBJ2-3; TRBD1 or TRBD2 may be the D gene (6 bases each). Per germline, CDR1 KGHSH and CDR2 LQKENI. Trimming removed 2 bases from V and 1 base from J, with 13 bases in between. The CDR3 is 16 residues long. The CDR3 DNA follows: TGTGCCAGCTCACCAGGGTCGGGGGCCGGCACAGATACGCAGTATTTT. Translating gives CASSPGSGAGTDTQYF.

V gene TRBV7-3 combines with J gene TRBJ2-7; a weak D match, TRBD1 (6 bases). CDR3 length: 13 amino acids. V lost 3 bases to trimming and J lost 5 bases, with 11 bases between them. CDR1 and CDR2 (germline): SGHTA, FQGTGA. The CDR3 DNA reads as TGTGCCAGCAGCTTGCAACAGGGCCACGAGCAGTACTTC. This sequence encodes CASSLQQGHEQYF.

The table lists this clone with a count of one. The CDR3 is CASSHGYNEQFF. The CDR3 DNA reads as TGTGCCAGCAGCCACGGGTACAATGAGCAGTTCTTC. The chain links TRBV3-1 (or the pseudogene TRBV3-2) to TRBJ2-1; no reliable D call. Germline V CDR1 and CDR2: LGHDT, YNNKEL (reference sequence). The CDR3 runs to 12 residues. V gave up 3 bases and J gave up 4 bases, with 4 bases separating them.

The chain is built from TRBV5-1 and TRBJ2-7; D is perhaps TRBD1 (6 bases). Germline assignment: CDR1 SGHRS and CDR2 YFSETQ. The V end lost 0 bases, the J end lost 3 bases, and 10 bases lay between the germline ends. CDR3 length equals 14 residues. CDR3 region: CASSLEGHGYEQYF. CDR3 nucleotides: TGCGCCAGCAGCTTGGAGGGACACGGCTACGAGCAGTACTTC.

On this clone: The junction does not match germline at one end; this may be a read error. The rearrangement uses TRBV5-1 and TRBJ1-1, with TRBD1 as a possible D gene (6 bases). CDR3 length equals 14 residues. Germline CDR1 and CDR2: SGHRS and YFSETQ. In nucleotides, the CDR3 is TGCGCCAGCAGATTGGGGGACATGAGCACTGAAGCTTTCTTT. Translation gives CASRLGDMSTEAFF.

The genes are TRBV19 and TRBJ1-2, with D unresolved. V was clipped by 6 bases and J by 8 bases, with 16 bases between them. Germline CDR1 is LNHDA and CDR2 is SQIVND (reference sequence). This CDR3 is built from 13 residues. CDR3 sequence reads: CASSRPLAEGYTF. DNA of the CDR3: TGTGCCAGTAGCCGTCCCCTAGCGGAGGGCTACACCTTC.

This chain joins TRBV7-9 and TRBJ1-2; no firm D call. Deletions cut 2 bases from V and 4 bases from J, with 26 bases between. Germline assignment: CDR1 SEHNR and CDR2 FQNEAQ (reference sequence). This CDR3 contains 19 residues. CDR3 bases: TGTGCCAGCAGCTTAACCGGTGTGTTTGACGGACCGTCATTCTATGGCTACACCTTC. It encodes CASSLTGVFDGPSFYGYTF.

This chain links TRBV5-1 with TRBJ2-1; maybe TRBD2 (6 bases). This CDR3 comprises 15 residues. Germline CDR1 is SGHRS and CDR2 is YFSETQ. With 0 bases removed from V and 4 bases from J, the gap between germline ends came to 11 bases. Written as DNA, the CDR3 is TGCGCCAGCAGCTTGGTAGCTAGCGAGTACAATGAGCAGTTCTTC. Protein sequence: CASSLVASEYNEQFF.

The chain links TRBV18 to TRBJ1-2; D possibly corresponds to TRBD1 (6 bases). This CDR3 region has 15 residues. The V gene's germline CDR1 is KGHSH and CDR2 LQKENI. V lost 2 bases and J lost 8, with 18 bases in between. CDR3 in amino acids: CASSPERDTRRGYTF. For the CDR3, the DNA is TGTGCCAGCTCACCAGAGAGGGACACTCGAAGGGGCTACACCTTC.

The chain recombines TRBV7-9 with TRBJ2-3; TRBD2 might be the D (5 bases). The CDR3 length is 15 residues. Looked up from germline, CDR1 is SEHNR and CDR2 is FQNEAQ (reference sequence). V gave up 11 bases and J gave up 5 bases, with 23 bases separating them. The CDR3: CASGWAPNAGDTQYF. The CDR3 DNA sequence: TGTGCCTCCGGGTGGGCGCCAAACGCGGGAGATACGCAGTATTTT.

This clone was counted once. This sequence joins TRBV30 and TRBJ2-1, with D perhaps TRBD2 (6 bases). V was trimmed by 3 bases and J by 4 bases, leaving 16 bases between them. Germline CDR1 GTSNPN, CDR2 SVGIG (reference sequence). This CDR3 is 15 amino acids long. CDR3 amino acids: CAWRPGLGKYNEQFF. CDR3 DNA sequence: TGTGCCTGGAGGCCGGGACTGGGAAAATACAATGAGCAGTTCTTC.

This clone occurred once. V and J are TRBV20-1 and TRBJ1-1; D is perhaps TRBD1 (6 bases). The length of the CDR3 is 11 residues. The germline CDR1 and CDR2 sequences are DFQATT and SNEGSKA (reference sequence). The CDR3 DNA sequence: TGCAGGGGGGGACAGAACACTGAAGCTTTCTTT. It is translated as CRGGQNTEAFF.

V is TRBV7-6 and J is TRBJ1-4; D is possibly TRBD1 (5 bases). Looked up from germline, CDR1 is SGHVS and CDR2 is FNYEAQ. V was trimmed by 1 base and J by 7 bases, leaving 16 bases between them. The CDR3 runs 16 residues. CDR3 in DNA: TGTGCCAGCAGCTTAGGGTTACACCACGGGGCTGAAAAACTGTTTTTT. Translation gives CASSLGLHHGAEKLFF.

This clone was picked up one time. V gene TRBV28 combines with J gene TRBJ2-3; possible D gene TRBD1, 6 bases. The length of the CDR3 is 20 residues. Germline CDR1 MDHEN, CDR2 SYDVKM. Trimming cost V 2 bases and J 2 bases, with 26 bases left between them. The CDR3 DNA reads TGTGCCAGCAGTTTAGTCGAGCCAGGGGAATTCAGGGAGCCCACAGATACGCAGTATTTT. Translating gives CASSLVEPGEFREPTDTQYF.

J is TRBJ2-7 and V is TRBV5-1; D may be TRBD1 (5 bases). This CDR3 contains 16 residues. Trimming cost V 0 bases and J 0 bases, with 13 bases left between them. Germline CDR1 SGHRS, CDR2 YFSETQ. This CDR3 is CASSLAGDRDSYEQYF. The CDR3 DNA sequence: TGCGCCAGCAGCTTGGCCGGCGACAGAGACTCCTACGAGCAGTACTTC.

This clone was found a few times. The V call is TRBV9, the J call TRBJ2-7; perhaps TRBD1 as D (5 bases). Germline V gives CDR1 SGDLS, CDR2 YYNGEE. There are 13 residues in the CDR3. V lost 3 bases and J lost 7, with 14 bases in between. The CDR3 is CASSEAGNREQYF. CDR3 in DNA: TGTGCCAGCAGCGAGGCAGGGAATAGGGAGCAGTACTTC.

The chain links TRBV28 to TRBJ1-3; TRBD1 is a possible D gene (5 bases). With 7 bases removed from V and 0 bases from J, the gap between germline ends came to 13 bases. The length of the CDR3 is 15 residues. CDR1 is MDHEN, CDR2 SYDVKM, per germline. The CDR3 region is CASTPQGTSGNTIYF. In DNA form, the CDR3 reads TGTGCCAGCACCCCCCAGGGTACCTCTGGAAACACCATATATTTT.

V is TRBV24-1 and J is TRBJ2-2; possibly TRBD1 for D (5 bases). Germline V gene sequence: CDR1 KGHDR, CDR2 SFDVKD. This CDR3 is built from 16 residues. V was pared by 4 bases and J by 0 bases, with 11 bases between. The DNA for the CDR3 is TGTGCCACCAGTGACCCGACAGCTTCGAACACCGGGGAGCTGTTTTTT. Translating gives CATSDPTASNTGELFF.

The sample holds one count of this clone. The V call is TRBV27, the J call TRBJ2-7, with 7 bases lining up with TRBD1. Germline assignment: CDR1 MNHEY and CDR2 SMNVEV (reference sequence). V shed 6 bases and J 6 bases; nucleotides not matched to a gene: 14. The CDR3 covers 15 residues. CDR3 DNA: TGTGCCAGCAGGCGACAGGGAAACGCGGCGGGCGAGCAGTACTTC. It specifies CASRRQGNAAGEQYF.

V is TRBV7-6 and J is TRBJ2-3; 8 positions match TRBD2. After removal of 3 bases from V and 4 bases from J, the junction contained 3 bases not matched to a gene. The germline CDR1 and CDR2 sequences are SGHVS and FNYEAQ. CDR3 length: 14 residues. CDR3 sequence reads: CASSFGLAPDTQYF. CDR3 coding DNA: TGTGCCAGCAGCTTTGGACTAGCCCCAGATACGCAGTATTTT.

This sequence joins TRBV7-2 and TRBJ2-7; perhaps TRBD2 as D (6 bases). CDR1 is SGHTA and CDR2 is FQGNSA in the germline V gene. The V and J ends lost 4 bases and 3 bases respectively, with 13 bases between them. This CDR3 spans 14 amino acids. CDR3 region: CASSSGGPVYEQYF. The CDR3 coding sequence is TGTGCCAGCAGCTCCGGAGGGCCAGTCTACGAGCAGTACTTC.

The J gene is TRBJ1-4, the V gene TRBV30; D gene ambiguous. With 0 bases removed from V and 9 bases from J, the gap between germline ends came to 8 bases. There are 12 residues in the CDR3. Germline CDR1 GTSNPN, CDR2 SVGIG (reference sequence). Here the CDR3 DNA reads TGTGCCTGGAGTGTAGACACACAAAAACTGTTTTTT. Protein: CAWSVDTQKLFF.

This sequence joins TRBV6-5 and TRBJ1-1, with 8 nucleotides matching TRBD1. This CDR3 is built from 15 residues. With V trimmed by 3 bases and J by 4 bases, 7 bases remained unmatched. Germline V lookup: CDR1 MNHEY, CDR2 SVGAGI. The CDR3 bases are TGTGCCAGCAGTTATGCCAGGGGGCAAGTCACTGAAGCTTTCTTT. Its translation: CASSYARGQVTEAFF.

The chain recombines TRBV6-5 with TRBJ2-5, with a tentative D call TRBD1 (7 bases). V lost 7 bases and J 5 bases, leaving 17 bases between the germline ends. Germline V gene data show CDR1 as MNHEY and CDR2 as SVGAGI. The CDR3 spans 14 residues. CDR3 protein: CASTQGGQGETQYF. The CDR3 DNA reads as TGTGCCAGCACCCAGGGGGGTCAGGGTGAGACCCAGTACTTC.

This clone was observed a handful of times. CDR3 sequence reads: CASSELASPPQHF. CDR3 in DNA: TGTGCCAGCAGTGAATTAGCGTCCCCGCCCCAGCATTTT. This rearrangement joins TRBV6-1 to TRBJ1-5; no reliable D call. Looked up from germline, CDR1 is MNHNS and CDR2 is SASEGT. V lost 2 bases to trimming and J lost 9 bases, with 11 bases between them. The CDR3 has 13 residues.

The J gene is TRBJ2-3, the V gene TRBV10-3, with D perhaps being TRBD1 or TRBD2 (7 bases each). The CDR3 consists of 15 residues. V lost 3 bases and J lost 7, with 17 bases in between. Per germline, CDR1 ENHRY and CDR2 SYGVKD. CDR3: CAISDRGGQGNTQYF. CDR3 bases: TGTGCCATCAGTGACAGGGGGGGGCAAGGCAATACGCAGTATTTT.

The J gene is TRBJ2-3, the V gene TRBV7-8, with 9 bases aligning to TRBD1. This CDR3 has 15 amino acids. The germline V gene has CDR1 SGHVS and CDR2 FQNEAQ. Unmatched junction bases numbered 7, after V lost 5 bases and J lost 4 bases. CDR3 amino acids: CASSLRDRVSDTQYF. As DNA, the CDR3 is TGTGCCAGCAGCCTCCGGGACAGGGTTTCAGATACGCAGTATTTT.

The genes are TRBV24-1 and TRBJ1-2; 10 bases are a match to TRBD1. V lost 9 bases, J lost 6 bases, and 6 bases stayed unmatched. CDR3 length: 13 residues. CDR1 and CDR2 from the germline V gene are KGHDR and SFDVKD. CDR3 amino acids: CATRDRGRDGYTF. In DNA form, the CDR3 reads TGTGCCACCCGGGACAGGGGACGAGATGGCTACACCTTC.

J is TRBJ1-2 and V is TRBV27, with 10 positions matching TRBD1. V lost 6 bases, J lost 1 base, and 5 bases stayed unmatched. The CDR3 covers 15 residues. CDR1 MNHEY and CDR2 SMNVEV come from the germline V gene (reference sequence). The CDR3 spells CASSQDRGFNYGYTF. The CDR3 region has the DNA TGTGCCAGCAGCCAGGACAGGGGGTTTAACTATGGCTACACCTTC.

The V call is TRBV6-5, the J call TRBJ2-1; D gene ambiguous. Between the trimmed V and J ends, which lost 7 bases and 0 bases, there was a span of 13 bases. The CDR3 is 15 amino acids. CDR1 and CDR2 from the germline V gene are MNHEY and SVGAGI. CDR3 bases: TGTGCCAGCACATTGGGCAGCAGCTCCTACAATGAGCAGTTCTTC. It translates to CASTLGSSSYNEQFF.

V and J are TRBV18 and TRBJ1-2; D unclear. The germline CDR1 and CDR2 sequences are KGHSH and LQKENI. The CDR3 spans 14 residues. The V gene lost 5 bases and the J gene lost 4 bases, with 14 bases spanning the gap. The CDR3 reads CASSSETPVYGYTF. The CDR3 coding sequence is TGTGCCAGCTCATCAGAGACACCAGTCTATGGCTACACCTTC.